Listed here are 32 T cell receptor beta chains from one sample, sequenced in a study of CD8+CD57+ T cells in acquired aplastic anemia. The template for TCR beta VDJ and CDR3 sequence profiling was genomic DNA. MiXCR, run by TCRdb on the reads, gives a single entry per CDR3 protein. Of about half a million distinct CDR3 sequences listed, approximately 32% are singletons. CD8+CD57+ cell expansion had been shown by flow cytometry in patients chosen for sequencing. The specimen was sorted CD4+, CD8+, or CD8+CD57+ T cells (not recorded which) from PBMCs. These receptors originate from a human donor with aplastic anemia.

The V call is TRBV7-2, the J call TRBJ1-1; D call uncertain. Germline CDR1 is SGHTA and CDR2 is FQGNSA. The CDR3 runs 13 residues. V was trimmed by 5 bases and J by 0 bases, leaving 7 bases between them. The CDR3 coding sequence is TGTGCCAGCAGCCACTACTTGAACACTGAAGCTTTCTTT. Its translation is CASSHYLNTEAFF. The full variable domain, in which reference TRBV7-2 and TRBJ1-1 provide the parts outside the CDR3, is GAGVSQSPSNKVTEKGKDVELRCDPISGHTALYWYRQSLGQGLEFLIYFQGNSAPDKSGLPSDRFSAERTGGSVSTLTIQRTQQEDSAVYLCASSHYLNTEAFFGQGTRLTVV.

This clonotype occurred many times. The CDR3 loop is CASRQPGGWAPLHF. CDR3 DNA: TGTGCCAGCAGGCAGCCTGGAGGGTGGGCACCCCTCCACTTT. The V and J genes are TRBV6-1 and TRBJ1-6, with D unclear. The CDR3 has 14 amino acids. V was cut by 6 bases and J by 11 bases, with 17 bases left in between. CDR1 MNHNS and CDR2 SASEGT come from the germline V gene.

The chain couples TRBV11-1 to TRBJ2-2, with D maybe TRBD1 (6 bases). The V end lost 0 bases, the J end lost 5 bases, and 13 bases lay between the germline ends. CDR3 length: 16 amino acids. Germline CDR1 SGHAT, CDR2 FQDESV (reference sequence). CDR3 sequence: CASSLAMLQGTGELFF. CDR3 bases: TGTGCCAGCAGCTTAGCAATGCTGCAGGGGACCGGGGAGCTGTTTTTT.

To note about this clonotype: One end of the junction varies from germline; a read error may be responsible. The chain combines TRBV10-3 with TRBJ2-7; unclear D gene. The CDR3 is made up of 15 amino acids. Germline V gives CDR1 ENHRY, CDR2 SYGVKD. CDR3 nucleotide sequence: TGTGCCAGCAGTGAACTCGCAATCTACTCCTACGAGCAGTACTTC. It encodes CASSELAIYSYEQYF.

This clonotype has a count of ten or more. This sequence joins TRBV15 and TRBJ1-5; D ambiguous. V lost 4 bases and J 7 bases, leaving 17 bases between the germline ends. Germline V gene lookup returns CDR1 LNHNV and CDR2 YYDKDF (reference sequence). The CDR3 loop spans 15 amino acids. CDR3 region: CATSTRKSVRQPQHF. CDR3 in DNA: TGTGCCACCAGCACGCGAAAGTCGGTTAGGCAGCCCCAGCATTTT.

A few counts support this clonotype. The rearrangement links TRBV25-1 to TRBJ2-1; 10 bases fit TRBD1. Germline assignment: CDR1 MGHDK and CDR2 SYGVNS. Trimming removed 6 bases from V and 12 bases from J; junction bases left unmatched: 8. The CDR3 is 13 amino acids. The CDR3 nucleotides read TGTGCCAGCAGCCCCCTGGGACAGGGGCCGCAGTTCTTC. Amino acids: CASSPLGQGPQFF.

This clonotype was observed a handful of times. The chain couples TRBV9 to TRBJ2-1, with 9 bases fitting TRBD2. The junction had 3 bases not matched to a gene; V was cut back by 1 base and J by 7 bases. Germline V gives CDR1 SGDLS, CDR2 YYNGEE. This CDR3 is built from 14 residues. Here the CDR3 DNA reads TGTGCCAGCAGCGTAAGGACTAGCGCGAATGAGCAGTTCTTC. Protein sequence: CASSVRTSANEQFF.

The rearrangement uses TRBV2 and TRBJ1-2, with 11 bases that match TRBD1. The V gene end was trimmed by 6 bases and the J gene end by 7 bases; junction bases not matched to a gene: 10. The CDR3 extends over 15 amino acids. From germline, CDR1 is SNHLY and CDR2 FYNNEI. The CDR3 spells CASRHKGQGEGGYTF. The CDR3, as DNA: TGTGCCAGCAGACACAAGGGACAGGGGGAGGGTGGCTACACCTTC. Combining the CDR3 with reference TRBV2 and TRBJ1-2 gives the whole variable domain EPEVTQTPSHQVTQMGQEVILRCVPISNHLYFYWYRQILGQKVEFLVSFYNNEISEKSEIFDDQFSVERPDGSNFTLKIRSTKLEDSAMYFCASRHKGQGEGGYTFGSGTRLTVV.

The chain couples TRBV18 to TRBJ1-2, with TRBD1 identical over 9 bases. V shed 1 base and J 6 bases; nucleotides not matched to a gene: 6. The CDR3 consists of 15 residues. Germline V lookup: CDR1 KGHSH, CDR2 LQKENI. The CDR3: CASSPLGQGVNGYTF. CDR3 coding DNA: TGTGCCAGCTCACCACTGGGACAGGGAGTTAATGGCTACACCTTC.

This clonotype has ten or more counts. The rearrangement joins TRBV15 to TRBJ2-3; TRBD2 might be the D (7 bases). Deletions cut 0 bases from V and 2 bases from J, with 9 bases between. The germline CDR1 and CDR2 sequences are LNHNV and YYDKDF (reference sequence). CDR3 length: 15 amino acids. CDR3 sequence reads: CATSRERGLTDTQYF. The CDR3 DNA reads TGTGCCACCAGCAGAGAGCGGGGGCTCACAGATACGCAGTATTTT. The complete variable domain, with remaining parts taken from reference TRBV15 and TRBJ2-3, reads DAMVIQNPRYQVTQFGKPVTLSCSQTLNHNVMYWYQQKSSQAPKLLFHYYDKDFNNEADTPDNFQSRRPNTSFCFLDIRSPGLGDTAMYLCATSRERGLTDTQYFGPGTRLTVL.

This clonotype was detected many times. This rearrangement joins TRBV12-3 or TRBV12-4 to TRBJ1-6, with unresolved D. The CDR3 is made up of 15 amino acids. Trimming stripped 6 bases from V and 6 bases from J, with 15 bases between. The CDR3 DNA is TGTGCCAGCAGACCCAGTAGGGATTCTAATTCACCCCTCCACTTT. Translated: CASRPSRDSNSPLHF.

A note on this clonotype: The junction departs from the called germline gene at one end, perhaps through a read error. The CDR3 is CAGSQQLDGFAYEQYF. CDR3 bases: TGTGCCGGCAGCCAACAACTTGACGGTTTTGCCTACGAGCAGTACTTC. The chain joins TRBV14 to TRBJ2-7; D unresolved. Per germline, CDR1 SGHDN and CDR2 FVKESK. There are 16 residues in the CDR3.

CDR3 sequence: CSARTRAGGGMGPYEQYF. The CDR3 DNA sequence: TGCAGTGCTAGAACCAGGGCAGGTGGGGGGATGGGACCCTACGAGCAGTACTTC. The J gene is TRBJ2-7, the V gene TRBV20-1; the D gene is possibly TRBD2 (6 bases). V was trimmed by 2 bases and J by 2 bases, leaving 25 bases between them. The germline V gene encodes CDR1 DFQATT and CDR2 SNEGSKA (reference sequence). There are 18 residues in the CDR3.

The chain couples TRBV7-9 to TRBJ2-7; TRBD2 might be the D (5 bases). The V end was cut by 3 bases, the J end by 1 base, with 7 bases between. From germline, CDR1 is SEHNR and CDR2 FQNEAQ (reference sequence). The CDR3 is made up of 13 amino acids. The CDR3 DNA reads TGTGCCAGCAGCTTGAGGGCGTCCTACGAGCAGTACTTC. Encoded protein: CASSLRASYEQYF.

Turning to this clonotype: The conserved phenylalanine or tryptophan is not found at the CDR3 terminus, so this likely reflects a read error. The V gene is TRBV6-5, the J gene TRBJ1-6, with D maybe TRBD1 (5 bases). The ends were cut back, 2 bases at V and 6 bases at J, with 8 bases in the middle. The CDR3 totals 14 residues. CDR1 and CDR2 (germline): MNHEY, SVGAGI. The CDR3 bases are TGTGCCAGCAGTTACACCAGGGCTAATTCACCCCTCCACCTT. It is translated as CASSYTRANSPLHL.

The gene calls are TRBV27 and TRBJ1-6; D is possibly TRBD1 (6 bases). CDR3 size: 16 residues. Germline values: CDR1 MNHEY, CDR2 SMNVEV (reference sequence). The V gene lost 2 bases and the J gene lost 9 bases, with 17 bases spanning the gap. The chain's CDR3 is CASSLLGALGGSPLHF. The CDR3 nucleotides are TGTGCCAGCAGTTTACTAGGGGCGCTAGGGGGTTCACCCCTCCACTTT.

This clonotype was observed at least ten times. This rearrangement joins TRBV6-1 to TRBJ1-6; D uncertain. The ends were cut back, 2 bases at V and 6 bases at J, with 14 bases in the middle. The length of the CDR3 is 16 residues. Germline assignment: CDR1 MNHNS and CDR2 SASEGT. As DNA, the CDR3 is TGTGCCAGCAGTGAAACAGCAGTCCGACTTAATTCACCCCTCCACTTT. Translating gives CASSETAVRLNSPLHF.

Only one count was recorded for this clonotype. The V call is TRBV5-1, the J call TRBJ2-3; TRBD2 agrees at 7 bases. CDR1 and CDR2 from the germline V gene are SGHRS and YFSETQ. J was trimmed by 2 bases and V by 5 bases; bases with no gene match: 5. The CDR3 is made up of 14 amino acids. CDR3 sequence (DNA): TGCGCCAGCAGGCCTAGCGGCGTCACAGATACGCAGTATTTT. This translates into CASRPSGVTDTQYF. Together with reference TRBV5-1 and TRBJ2-3, the CDR3 gives the full variable domain: KAGVTQTPRYLIKTRGQQVTLSCSPISGHRSVSWYQQTPGQGLQFLFEYFSETQRNKGNFPGRFSGRQFSNSRSEMNVSTLELGDSALYLCASRPSGVTDTQYFGPGTRLTVL.

Regarding this clonotype: This could be a read error, since a much larger clone is one nucleotide away. The CDR3 carries no conserved terminal phenylalanine or tryptophan, so it likely arises from a read error. CDR3 in amino acids: CSARKDTDNSPLHS. The CDR3 DNA follows: TGCAGTGCTAGAAAAGACACCGATAATTCACCCCTCCACTCT. V is TRBV20-1 and J is TRBJ1-6; unclear D gene. Germline CDR1 DFQATT, CDR2 SNEGSKA (reference sequence). The CDR3 sequence is 14 residues long. The V gene lost 2 bases and the J gene lost 5 bases, with 10 bases spanning the gap.

This chain joins TRBV24-1 and TRBJ2-3, with a possible D match to TRBD2 (5 bases). There are 15 residues in the CDR3. Trimming took 9 bases from V and 2 from J, leaving 17 bases between them. CDR1 is KGHDR and CDR2 is SFDVKD in the germline V gene. In DNA, the CDR3 is TGTGCCACCGGTCCACGGGAAGGCCCCACAGATACGCAGTATTTT. Protein: CATGPREGPTDTQYF.

This clonotype has a count of ten or more. CDR3 nucleotides: TGCAGTGCTAGGAGTCCCGGGACTAGCGGGACAAACTCCTACGAGCAGTACTTC. Translating gives CSARSPGTSGTNSYEQYF. The V and J genes are TRBV20-1 and TRBJ2-7; 13 nucleotides match TRBD2. CDR1 is DFQATT and CDR2 is SNEGSKA in the germline V gene (reference sequence). The junction had 11 bases not matched to a gene; V was cut back by 3 bases and J by 0 bases. The CDR3 length is 18 residues.

Ten or more counts support this clonotype. This chain links TRBV19 with TRBJ2-3; 9 bases are a match to TRBD2. The germline V gene has CDR1 LNHDA and CDR2 SQIVND (reference sequence). V gave up 2 bases and J gave up 6 bases; unmatched junction bases: 15. The CDR3 is 18 amino acids. CDR3 nucleotide sequence: TGTGCCAGTAGTATACCCACGAAGTTAGCGGGAGTTCGCGATACGCAGTATTTT. Its translation is CASSIPTKLAGVRDTQYF.

This clonotype has ten or more counts. V usage is TRBV20-1 and J usage is TRBJ1-2, with 7 positions matching TRBD1. The germline gives CDR1 DFQATT, CDR2 SNEGSKA (reference sequence). The CDR3 consists of 14 residues. V lost 6 bases and J lost 8; bases outside the gene matches: 15. CDR3 nucleotide sequence: TGCAGTGCAGGGGGCCGGGACCTCGTGGGAGGCTACACCTTC. Protein sequence: CSAGGRDLVGGYTF.

There are many counts of this clonotype. This chain connects TRBV2 to TRBJ2-3, with TRBD2 matching 8 bases. Germline V gene lookup returns CDR1 SNHLY and CDR2 FYNNEI. The CDR3 runs 15 residues. Unmatched junction bases numbered 5, after V lost 6 bases and J lost 0 bases. The CDR3, as DNA: TGTGCCAGCAGCAATAGCGGGACTAGCACAGATACGCAGTATTTT. Its protein is CASSNSGTSTDTQYF.

V and J are TRBV10-3 and TRBJ1-2, with a possible D match to TRBD1 (5 bases). From germline, CDR1 is ENHRY and CDR2 SYGVKD. The CDR3 loop spans 12 amino acids. V lost 5 bases, J lost 3 bases, and 7 bases lay in between. The CDR3 DNA reads as TGTGCCATCAGTTCGACAGACTATGGCTACACCTTC. Translation: CAISSTDYGYTF.

There are many counts of this clonotype. The chain recombines TRBV6-4 with TRBJ1-5; TRBD1 matches at 8 bases. Germline lookup yields CDR1 MRHNA and CDR2 SNTAGT. V lost 6 bases, J lost 7 bases, and 5 bases stayed unmatched. The CDR3 is 13 residues long. The CDR3 sequence is CASSADRAQPQHF. The CDR3 DNA reads TGTGCCAGCAGCGCGGACAGGGCCCAGCCCCAGCATTTT.

A word on this clonotype: This may come from a read error, since a much larger clone is one base off. The chain is built from TRBV7-2 and TRBJ2-3; perhaps TRBD1 as D (6 bases). This CDR3 is built from 14 residues. Germline V lookup: CDR1 SGHTA, CDR2 FQGNSA. The CDR3 DNA sequence: TGTGCCAGCAGCTTCAGGGGCCTCACAGATACGCGGTATTTT. Its protein product is CASSFRGLTDTRYF.

This clonotype turned up a few times. Being one base from a much bigger clone, this may be a read error. The rearrangement uses TRBV24-1 and TRBJ2-1; TRBD2 agrees at 9 bases. CDR3 size: 15 residues. Germline V lookup: CDR1 KGHDR, CDR2 SFDVKD. The CDR3 is CATSDERGAYNEQSF. The CDR3 DNA reads TGTGCCACCAGTGACGAGCGGGGGGCGTACAATGAGCAGTCCTTC.

Note on this clonotype: A much larger clone differs by one base, so this may be a read error. The rearrangement links TRBV9 to TRBJ1-2; D gene ambiguous. The CDR3 consists of 14 residues. Trimming removed 4 bases from V and 5 bases from J, with 15 bases in between. Per the germline V gene, CDR1 is SGDLS and CDR2 is YYNGEE. Here the CDR3 DNA reads TGTGCCAGCAGCCCACCAGAGGCAGAATATGGCTACACCTTC. The encoded protein is CASSPPEAEYGYTF.

This chain uses TRBV15 with TRBJ2-1, with no clear D. Germline CDR1 LNHNV, CDR2 YYDKDF (reference sequence). Trimming shortened V by 0 bases and J by 10 bases, and 13 bases separated the two germline ends. This CDR3 has 14 residues. The CDR3 is CATSRDGRSYEQFF. The CDR3 DNA sequence: TGTGCCACCAGCAGAGATGGTCGTTCCTACGAGCAGTTCTTC.

The chain joins TRBV19 to TRBJ1-5; D uncertain. The CDR3 loop spans 13 amino acids. Trimming cost V 11 bases and J 9 bases, with 20 bases left between them. CDR1 and CDR2 from the germline V gene are LNHDA and SQIVND (reference sequence). The CDR3 DNA reads TGTGCCTGGAGTCCGGACTCCCTCGGGCCCCAGCATTTT. This translates into CAWSPDSLGPQHF. The whole variable domain, filled in from reference TRBV19 and TRBJ1-5, reads DGGITQSPKYLFRKEGQNVTLSCEQNLNHDAMYWYRQDPGQGLRLIYYSQIVNDFQKGDIAEGYSVSREKKESFPLTVTSAQKNPTAFYLCAWSPDSLGPQHFGDGTRLSIL.

This clonotype has more than one count but fewer than ten. The chain is built from TRBV7-2 and TRBJ2-1; 8 bases align to TRBD1. The CDR3 contains 15 residues. With V trimmed by 0 bases and J by 5 bases, 3 bases remained unmatched. Germline V lookup: CDR1 SGHTA, CDR2 FQGNSA. DNA for the CDR3: TGTGCCAGCAGCTTAGCGGGACAGGTGAACAATGAGCAGTTCTTC. Amino acids: CASSLAGQVNNEQFF. Drawing the rest from reference TRBV7-2 and TRBJ2-1, the complete variable domain is GAGVSQSPSNKVTEKGKDVELRCDPISGHTALYWYRQSLGQGLEFLIYFQGNSAPDKSGLPSDRFSAERTGGSVSTLTIQRTQQEDSAVYLCASSLAGQVNNEQFFGPGTRLTVL.